This entry concerns a single T cell receptor beta chain. The data belong to a study of blood T cell repertoires in COVID-19. Across the whole study: Acute and convalescent COVID-19 specimens originated in the United States, Italy and Spain. PBMCs, B-cell-depleted T cells, or T cells were the source of the cDNA or gDNA that made up the material.

In the source study's methods: How many nucleated cells were present was estimated from reference gene primer amplification. TCRdb keeps only in-frame clones here, not all; method: immunoSEQ multiplex PCR. V and J calls and clone size are those listed in that table; D and trimming were worked out from the DNA. Of approximately 70,000 clones listed, under 95% are singletons. CDR3 size: 13 residues. Germline V gene lookup returns CDR1 MNHEY and CDR2 SVGAGI. Trimming removed 6 bases at V and 7 bases at J, with 10 bases between. The source material was peripheral blood. The TCR originated in a woman aged 55-69 years with active COVID-19. V usage is TRBV6-5 and J usage is TRBJ1-6; D gene unclear. The CDR3 DNA reads TGTGCCAGCAGAGCGCCCCCGAATTCACCCCTCCACTTT. Translation gives CASRAPPNSPLHF.